A selection of T cell receptor beta chains follows, all from one sample in a study of T cells in Graves' hyperthyroidism and ophthalmopathy. A single record per CDR3 protein comes from TCRdb applying MiXCR to the multiplex PCR reads. In the table there are 350,000 or so distinct CDR3 sequences, about a sixth of which are singletons. Input material: blood. The receptors were sampled from a woman between 35 and 50 years old with Graves' ophthalmopathy. Each CDR3 is given with its conserved first and last residue. The order of the fields is J gene, D gene, V gene, clone size, CDR3 protein, CDR3 DNA. D genes are given only for firm matches. Size tells how often a clone was seen (once, few, many) or the class of an expanded clone, and some rows leave it out.

j_gene: TRBJ2-5
d_gene: TRBD2
v_gene: TRBV28
abundance: many
CDR3aa: CASSLWASGRGETQYF
CDR3nt: TGTGCCAGCAGTTTATGGGCTAGCGGGAGGGGAGAGACCCAGTACTTC

j_gene: TRBJ1-6
d_gene: TRBD1
v_gene: TRBV7-6
abundance: NA
CDR3aa: CASSPRTGINSPLHF
CDR3nt: TGTGCCAGCAGCCCCCGGACAGGGATCAATTCACCCCTCCACTTT

j_gene: TRBJ2-5
d_gene: NA
v_gene: TRBV11-2
abundance: many
CDR3aa: CASSLNSATETQYF
CDR3nt: TGTGCCAGCAGCTTAAATTCTGCTACGGAGACCCAGTACTTC

j_gene: TRBJ2-7
d_gene: TRBD1
v_gene: TRBV5-1
abundance: NA
CDR3aa: CASSLMTGRFSYEQYF
CDR3nt: TGCGCCAGCAGCTTGATGACAGGGCGCTTCTCCTACGAGCAGTACTTC

j_gene: TRBJ1-5
d_gene: TRBD1
v_gene: TRBV6-2/TRBV6-3
abundance: NA
CDR3aa: CASSNGQGWQPQHF
CDR3nt: TGTGCCAGCAGTAACGGACAGGGATGGCAGCCCCAGCATTTT

j_gene: TRBJ2-7
d_gene: NA
v_gene: TRBV14
abundance: many
CDR3aa: CASSQDWQGNEQYF
CDR3nt: TGTGCCAGCAGCCAAGATTGGCAGGGGAACGAGCAGTACTTC

j_gene: TRBJ2-5
d_gene: NA
v_gene: TRBV7-2
abundance: many
CDR3aa: CASSPSRLETQYF
CDR3nt: TGTGCCAGCAGCCCATCCCGGTTGGAGACCCAGTACTTC

j_gene: TRBJ2-5
d_gene: TRBD1
v_gene: TRBV27
abundance: once
CDR3aa: CASRTTGWGYETQYF
CDR3nt: TGTGCCAGCAGGACGACAGGGTGGGGTTACGAGACCCAGTACTTC

j_gene: TRBJ2-2
d_gene: TRBD2
v_gene: TRBV6-1
abundance: few
CDR3aa: CASRGAGVDTGELFF
CDR3nt: TGTGCCAGCAGGGGAGCGGGAGTCGATACCGGGGAGCTGTTTTTT

j_gene: TRBJ2-5
d_gene: NA
v_gene: TRBV5-1
abundance: NA
CDR3aa: CASSPDGRGETQYF
CDR3nt: TGCGCCAGCAGCCCGGACGGGAGAGGAGAGACCCAGTACTTC

j_gene: TRBJ2-7
d_gene: TRBD2
v_gene: TRBV7-9
abundance: many
CDR3aa: CASSPTSGTYEQYF
CDR3nt: TGTGCCAGCAGCCCAACTAGCGGCACCTACGAGCAGTACTTC

j_gene: TRBJ2-7
d_gene: NA
v_gene: TRBV28
abundance: many
CDR3aa: CASSYLGSGYSYEQYF
CDR3nt: TGTGCCAGCAGCTACCTCGGGAGCGGGTACTCCTACGAGCAGTACTTC

j_gene: TRBJ1-5
d_gene: NA
v_gene: TRBV27
abundance: many
CDR3aa: CASREGNTGLGQPQHF
CDR3nt: TGTGCCAGCAGAGAAGGCAATACAGGGTTAGGTCAGCCCCAGCATTTT

j_gene: TRBJ2-5
d_gene: TRBD2
v_gene: TRBV20-1
abundance: many
CDR3aa: CSAGTSAEGTQYF
CDR3nt: TGCAGTGCCGGGACTAGCGCAGAGGGGACCCAGTACTTC

j_gene: TRBJ1-3
d_gene: NA
v_gene: TRBV28
abundance: many
CDR3aa: CASSSGGNSGNTIYF
CDR3nt: TGTGCCAGCAGTTCCGGGGGGAACTCTGGAAACACCATATATTTT

j_gene: TRBJ2-7
d_gene: NA
v_gene: TRBV28
abundance: many
CDR3aa: CASSYLITAYEQYF
CDR3nt: TGTGCCAGCAGTTACCTAATTACCGCCTACGAGCAGTACTTC

j_gene: TRBJ2-5
d_gene: TRBD1
v_gene: TRBV7-9
abundance: many
CDR3aa: CATRDRVETQYF
CDR3nt: TGTGCCACACGGGACAGGGTCGAGACCCAGTACTTC

j_gene: TRBJ2-2
d_gene: NA
v_gene: TRBV15
abundance: many
CDR3aa: CATSRDHAGELFF
CDR3nt: TGTGCCACCAGCAGAGATCACGCCGGGGAGCTGTTTTTT

j_gene: TRBJ2-7
d_gene: NA
v_gene: TRBV5-1
abundance: many
CDR3aa: CASSGGRANEQYF
CDR3nt: TGCGCCAGCAGTGGCGGCAGGGCCAACGAGCAGTACTTC

j_gene: TRBJ1-1
d_gene: NA
v_gene: TRBV9
abundance: many
CDR3aa: CASSVAGAIGTEAFF
CDR3nt: TGTGCCAGCAGCGTAGCAGGGGCCATCGGAACTGAAGCTTTCTTT

j_gene: TRBJ1-1
d_gene: TRBD1
v_gene: TRBV7-2
abundance: many
CDR3aa: CASSLGVVGRGRSEAFF
CDR3nt: TGTGCCAGCAGCTTAGGGGTCGTAGGCAGGGGGAGGTCTGAAGCTTTCTTT

j_gene: TRBJ2-2
d_gene: TRBD2
v_gene: TRBV6-1
abundance: many
CDR3aa: CASSELGLADHTGELFF
CDR3nt: TGTGCCAGCAGTGAATTGGGCCTAGCGGATCACACCGGGGAGCTGTTTTTT

j_gene: TRBJ2-5
d_gene: NA
v_gene: TRBV7-9
abundance: many
CDR3aa: CASSSRGSRLAEETQYF
CDR3nt: TGTGCCAGCAGCTCTCGAGGCTCCCGCCTTGCCGAAGAGACCCAGTACTTC

j_gene: TRBJ2-5
d_gene: NA
v_gene: TRBV6-2/TRBV6-3
abundance: NA
CDR3aa: CASSSYRKPQETQYF
CDR3nt: TGTGCCAGCAGTTCTTATCGGAAACCTCAAGAGACCCAGTACTTC

j_gene: TRBJ2-1
d_gene: TRBD1
v_gene: TRBV19
abundance: NA
CDR3aa: CASRGGADNEQFF
CDR3nt: TGTGCCAGCAGAGGGGGCGCAGACAATGAGCAGTTCTTC

j_gene: TRBJ2-7
d_gene: TRBD1
v_gene: TRBV11-2
abundance: many
CDR3aa: CASSGDRPYEQYF
CDR3nt: TGTGCCAGCAGCGGGGACAGGCCCTACGAGCAGTACTTC

j_gene: TRBJ2-2
d_gene: TRBD1
v_gene: TRBV28
abundance: NA
CDR3aa: CASSLFSGQGDDTGELFF
CDR3nt: TGTGCCAGCAGTTTATTTTCGGGACAGGGGGACGACACCGGGGAGCTGTTTTTT

j_gene: TRBJ2-2
d_gene: NA
v_gene: TRBV4-1
abundance: many
CDR3aa: CASSQVSNTGELFF
CDR3nt: TGCGCCAGCAGCCAAGTATCCAACACCGGGGAGCTGTTTTTT

j_gene: TRBJ2-5
d_gene: NA
v_gene: TRBV7-2
abundance: NA
CDR3aa: CASSAVETQYF
CDR3nt: TGTGCCAGCAGCGCCGTCGAGACCCAGTACTTC

j_gene: TRBJ1-1
d_gene: NA
v_gene: TRBV6-1
abundance: many
CDR3aa: CASSEAFQNTEAFF
CDR3nt: TGTGCCAGCAGTGAAGCTTTCCAGAACACTGAAGCTTTCTTT

j_gene: TRBJ1-1
d_gene: NA
v_gene: TRBV12-3/TRBV12-4
abundance: NA
CDR3aa: CASSLEVGTEAFF
CDR3nt: TGTGCCAGCAGTCTGGAGGTGGGTACTGAAGCTTTCTTT

j_gene: TRBJ2-7
d_gene: TRBD1
v_gene: TRBV6-1
abundance: many
CDR3aa: CASTQDRGKSYEQYF
CDR3nt: TGTGCCAGCACTCAGGACAGGGGAAAATCCTACGAGCAGTACTTC

j_gene: TRBJ2-2
d_gene: NA
v_gene: TRBV11-1
abundance: many
CDR3aa: CASSLAATITNTGELFF
CDR3nt: TGTGCCAGCAGCTTAGCTGCGACTATTACGAACACCGGGGAGCTGTTTTTT

j_gene: TRBJ2-7
d_gene: NA
v_gene: TRBV7-9
abundance: NA
CDR3aa: CASSSILNSREQYF
CDR3nt: TGTGCCAGCAGCTCCATACTAAACTCCCGCGAGCAGTACTTC

j_gene: TRBJ1-1
d_gene: NA
v_gene: TRBV12-3/TRBV12-4
abundance: once
CDR3aa: CASSLTAGGPNTEAFF
CDR3nt: TGTGCCAGCAGTTTAACAGCGGGAGGGCCGAACACTGAAGCTTTCTTT

j_gene: TRBJ2-7
d_gene: TRBD1
v_gene: TRBV14
abundance: many
CDR3aa: CASSQGQGATYEQYF
CDR3nt: TGTGCCAGCAGCCAAGGACAGGGAGCGACCTACGAGCAGTACTTC

j_gene: TRBJ1-2
d_gene: TRBD1
v_gene: TRBV19
abundance: many
CDR3aa: CASSMEWTGIYGYTF
CDR3nt: TGTGCCAGTAGTATGGAGTGGACAGGGATTTATGGCTACACCTTC

j_gene: TRBJ1-1
d_gene: NA
v_gene: TRBV27
abundance: many
CDR3aa: CATKRSLNTEAFF
CDR3nt: TGTGCCACCAAGAGAAGCCTGAACACTGAAGCTTTCTTT

j_gene: TRBJ1-5
d_gene: TRBD1
v_gene: TRBV20-1
abundance: many
CDR3aa: CSARPGQGTAQPQHF
CDR3nt: TGCAGTGCTAGGCCGGGACAGGGAACGGCCCAGCCCCAGCATTTT

j_gene: TRBJ1-1
d_gene: NA
v_gene: TRBV19
abundance: many
CDR3aa: CASSIVTGEAFF
CDR3nt: TGTGCCAGTAGTATAGTTACGGGCGAAGCTTTCTTT

j_gene: TRBJ2-5
d_gene: NA
v_gene: TRBV7-8
abundance: many
CDR3aa: CASSLGGVRGETQYF
CDR3nt: TGTGCCAGCAGCTTAGGTGGGGTCAGGGGCGAGACCCAGTACTTC

j_gene: TRBJ1-1
d_gene: NA
v_gene: TRBV19
abundance: many
CDR3aa: CASRGRQNTEAFF
CDR3nt: TGTGCCAGTAGGGGACGGCAAAACACTGAAGCTTTCTTT

j_gene: TRBJ2-7
d_gene: TRBD2
v_gene: TRBV30
abundance: NA
CDR3aa: CAWSVYSSRSSGKAYEQYF
CDR3nt: TGTGCCTGGAGTGTATACAGTAGTCGGAGCAGCGGGAAGGCCTACGAGCAGTACTTC

j_gene: TRBJ2-2
d_gene: NA
v_gene: TRBV6-2/TRBV6-3
abundance: many
CDR3aa: CASSRAGELFF
CDR3nt: TGTGCCAGCTCGAGGGCCGGGGAGCTGTTTTTT

j_gene: TRBJ2-2
d_gene: TRBD1
v_gene: TRBV5-1
abundance: NA
CDR3aa: CASSLVQGAIPGELFF
CDR3nt: TGCGCCAGCAGCTTGGTCCAGGGGGCGATCCCCGGGGAGCTGTTTTTT

j_gene: TRBJ2-7
d_gene: TRBD1
v_gene: TRBV20-1
abundance: NA
CDR3aa: CSARDPGQGGLYEQYF
CDR3nt: TGCAGTGCTAGAGACCCCGGACAGGGGGGGCTCTACGAGCAGTACTTC

j_gene: TRBJ2-7
d_gene: NA
v_gene: TRBV29-1
abundance: many
CDR3aa: CSVTQNSYEQYF
CDR3nt: TGCAGCGTTACACAGAACTCCTACGAGCAGTACTTC

j_gene: TRBJ1-2
d_gene: NA
v_gene: TRBV29-1
abundance: many
CDR3aa: CSVPRPTGGYGYTF
CDR3nt: TGCAGCGTTCCCCGGCCCACCGGTGGGTATGGCTACACCTTC

j_gene: TRBJ2-4
d_gene: NA
v_gene: TRBV9
abundance: many
CDR3aa: CASSPTRGGTGLDIQYF
CDR3nt: TGTGCCAGCAGCCCCACCCGGGGGGGGACAGGCCTGGACATTCAGTACTTC

j_gene: TRBJ2-2
d_gene: NA
v_gene: TRBV11-1
abundance: NA
CDR3aa: CASSSLALGNTGELFF
CDR3nt: TGTGCCAGCAGCTCTCTAGCTTTGGGGAACACCGGGGAGCTGTTTTTT

j_gene: TRBJ2-5
d_gene: NA
v_gene: TRBV24-1
abundance: many
CDR3aa: CATSDSPSETQYF
CDR3nt: TGTGCCACCAGTGATTCCCCAAGTGAGACCCAGTACTTC

j_gene: TRBJ1-2
d_gene: TRBD1
v_gene: TRBV12-5
abundance: many
CDR3aa: CASGLVLDRRNYGYTF
CDR3nt: TGTGCTAGTGGTTTGGTGTTGGACAGGAGAAACTATGGCTACACCTTC

j_gene: TRBJ1-1
d_gene: TRBD1
v_gene: TRBV27
abundance: many
CDR3aa: CASSPKTGVNTEAFF
CDR3nt: TGTGCCAGCAGTCCCAAGACAGGGGTGAACACTGAAGCTTTCTTT

j_gene: TRBJ2-5
d_gene: TRBD2
v_gene: TRBV7-9
abundance: NA
CDR3aa: CASSPLRAGGIETQYF
CDR3nt: TGTGCCAGCAGCCCGTTAAGGGCGGGAGGAATTGAGACCCAGTACTTC

j_gene: TRBJ1-1
d_gene: TRBD1
v_gene: TRBV5-1
abundance: NA
CDR3aa: CASSQRTGGGTEAFF
CDR3nt: TGCGCCAGCAGCCAAAGGACAGGGGGAGGTACTGAAGCTTTCTTT

j_gene: TRBJ2-7
d_gene: TRBD2
v_gene: TRBV15
abundance: many
CDR3aa: CATSPGQAYWEGRSYEQYF
CDR3nt: TGTGCCACCAGCCCGGGCCAGGCTTATTGGGAGGGTCGAAGCTACGAGCAGTACTTC